This T cell receptor (beta chain) was identified during a study of T cells after yellow fever vaccination. Broader study findings: Subsequent to the booster, the majority of primary-vaccination clones reappeared (96% CD4, about 90% CD8).

5'RACE template switching generated TCR cDNA, adding a universal primer site and UMIs. TCRdb re-called the 5' RACE reads through MiXCR, storing one row per CDR3 protein. The data hold a few hundred thousand distinct CDR3 sequences, with under 7.5% observed a single time. With 5 bases removed from V and 2 bases from J, the gap between germline ends came to 20 bases. CDR1 and CDR2 from the germline V gene are DFQATT and SNEGSKA (reference sequence). The CDR3 spans 16 residues. This clonotype was recorded many times. Its specificity is not known. The V gene is TRBV20-1, the J gene TRBJ2-3; TRBD2 is a possible D gene (5 bases). This sequence originates from a man aged 25 to 40 who received the YFV17D yellow fever vaccine. Here the sequenced sample was PBMCs, taken 5 days after the yellow fever booster vaccination. CDR3 DNA: TGCAGTGCTGCCCCGGTTGTATACGGGATCACAGATACGCAGTATTTT. Protein sequence: CSAAPVVYGITDTQYF.